Listed here is a single T cell receptor (beta chain). The entry originates in a study of blood T cell repertoires in COVID-19. Study-wide context: Whether acute or convalescent, the COVID-19 samples came from the United States, Italy and Spain. T cells, B-cell-depleted T cells, or PBMCs provided the cDNA or gDNA that served as material.

V shed 0 bases and J 1 base; nucleotides not matched to a gene: 14. The V gene's germline CDR1 is LNHDA and CDR2 SQIVND (reference sequence). This CDR3 spans 21 amino acids. In the authors' methods: Estimation of nucleated cell counts was performed using reference gene primer amplification. The method was immunoSEQ multiplex PCR; TCRdb's version includes in-frame clones alone and lacks a portion of them. V and J calls plus clone size are reproduced from that table; the DNA served to infer D and trimming. Counted here are some 100,000 clones, roughly 90% occurring once; the ten biggest clones make up roughly 6.5%.

The chain carries TRBV19 and TRBJ2-1, with 11 bases identical to TRBD2. The source material was peripheral blood. This clonotype was obtained from an older woman with acute or convalescent COVID-19. CDR3 in DNA: TGTGCCAGTAGTATAGATTCTAATAGCGGGAGGGCCGGGGGGTCCTACAATGAGCAGTTCTTC. It is translated as CASSIDSNSGRAGGSYNEQFF. The whole variable domain, remainder taken from reference TRBV19 and TRBJ2-1, is DGGITQSPKYLFRKEGQNVTLSCEQNLNHDAMYWYRQDPGQGLRLIYYSQIVNDFQKGDIAEGYSVSREKKESFPLTVTSAQKNPTAFYLCASSIDSNSGRAGGSYNEQFFGPGTRLTVL.